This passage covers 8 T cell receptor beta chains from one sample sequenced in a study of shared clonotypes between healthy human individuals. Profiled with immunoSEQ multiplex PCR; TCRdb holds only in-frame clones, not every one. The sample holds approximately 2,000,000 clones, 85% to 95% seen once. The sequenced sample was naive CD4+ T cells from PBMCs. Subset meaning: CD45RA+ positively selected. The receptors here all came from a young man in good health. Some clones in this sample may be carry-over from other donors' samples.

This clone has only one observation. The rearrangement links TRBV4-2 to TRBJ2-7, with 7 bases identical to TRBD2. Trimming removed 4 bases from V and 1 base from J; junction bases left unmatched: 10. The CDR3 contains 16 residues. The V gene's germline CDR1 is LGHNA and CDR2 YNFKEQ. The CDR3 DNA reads TGTGCCAGCAGCCCGAGCTACTCTAGCGGATCCTACGAGCAGTACTTC. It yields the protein CASSPSYSSGSYEQYF.

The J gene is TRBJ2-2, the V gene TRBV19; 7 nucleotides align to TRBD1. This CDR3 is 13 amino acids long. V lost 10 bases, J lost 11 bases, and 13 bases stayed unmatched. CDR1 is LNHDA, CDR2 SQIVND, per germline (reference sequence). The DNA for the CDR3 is TGTGCCACAAGGGGACAGCTATTCGATGAGCTGTTTTTT. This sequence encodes CATRGQLFDELFF. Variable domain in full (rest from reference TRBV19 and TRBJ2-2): DGGITQSPKYLFRKEGQNVTLSCEQNLNHDAMYWYRQDPGQGLRLIYYSQIVNDFQKGDIAEGYSVSREKKESFPLTVTSAQKNPTAFYLCATRGQLFDELFFGEGSRLTVL.

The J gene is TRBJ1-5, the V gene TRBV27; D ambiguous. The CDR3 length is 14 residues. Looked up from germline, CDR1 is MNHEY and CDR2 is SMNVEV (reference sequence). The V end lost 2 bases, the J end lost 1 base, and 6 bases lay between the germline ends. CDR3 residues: CASSLHGSNQPQHF. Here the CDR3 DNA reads TGTGCCAGCAGTTTACATGGCAGCAATCAGCCCCAGCATTTT.

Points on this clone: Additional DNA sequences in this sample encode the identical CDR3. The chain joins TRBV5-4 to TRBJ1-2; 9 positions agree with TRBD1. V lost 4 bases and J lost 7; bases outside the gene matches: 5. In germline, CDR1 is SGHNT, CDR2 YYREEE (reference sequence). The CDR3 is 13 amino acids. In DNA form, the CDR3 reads TGTGCCAGCAGCCTACAGGGGGCGTCTGGCTACACCTTC. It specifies CASSLQGASGYTF.

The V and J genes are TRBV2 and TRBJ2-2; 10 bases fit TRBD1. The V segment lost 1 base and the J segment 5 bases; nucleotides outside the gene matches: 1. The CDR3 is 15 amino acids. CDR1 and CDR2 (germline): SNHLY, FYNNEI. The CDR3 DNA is TGTGCCAGCAGTGAAGGGACAGGGGGGACCGGGGAGCTGTTTTTT. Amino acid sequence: CASSEGTGGTGELFF.

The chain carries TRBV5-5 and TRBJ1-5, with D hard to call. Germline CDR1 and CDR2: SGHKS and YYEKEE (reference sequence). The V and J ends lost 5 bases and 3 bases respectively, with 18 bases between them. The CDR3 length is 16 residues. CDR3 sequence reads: CASSLSLKALNQPQHF. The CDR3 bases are TGTGCCAGCAGTCTGTCTTTGAAAGCTCTCAATCAGCCCCAGCATTTT.

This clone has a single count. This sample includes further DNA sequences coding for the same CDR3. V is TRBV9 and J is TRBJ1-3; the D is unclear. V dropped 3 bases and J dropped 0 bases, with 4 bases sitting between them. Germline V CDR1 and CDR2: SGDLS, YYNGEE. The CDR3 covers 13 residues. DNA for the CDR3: TGTGCCAGCAGCGCTTCCTCTGGAAACACCATATATTTT. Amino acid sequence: CASSASSGNTIYF.

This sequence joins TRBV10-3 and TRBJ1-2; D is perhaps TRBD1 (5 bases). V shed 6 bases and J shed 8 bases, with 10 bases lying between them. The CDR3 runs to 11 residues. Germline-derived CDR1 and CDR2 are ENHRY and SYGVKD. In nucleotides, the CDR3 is TGTGCCATCAGCGACAGTCGCGGCTACACCTTC. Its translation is CAISDSRGYTF.